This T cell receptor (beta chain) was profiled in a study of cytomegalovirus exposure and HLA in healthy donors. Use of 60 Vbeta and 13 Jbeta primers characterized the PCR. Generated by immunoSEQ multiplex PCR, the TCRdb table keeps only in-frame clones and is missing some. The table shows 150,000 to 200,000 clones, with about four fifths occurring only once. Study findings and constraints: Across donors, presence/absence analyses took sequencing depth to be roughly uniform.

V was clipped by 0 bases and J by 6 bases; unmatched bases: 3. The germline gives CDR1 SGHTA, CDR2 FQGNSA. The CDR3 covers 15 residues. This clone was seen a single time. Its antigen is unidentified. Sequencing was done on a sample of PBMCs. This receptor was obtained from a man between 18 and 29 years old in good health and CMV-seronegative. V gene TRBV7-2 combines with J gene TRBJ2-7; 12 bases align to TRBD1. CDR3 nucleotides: TGTGCCAGCAGCTTAGCGGGGACAGGGGGCAGCGAGCAGTACTTC. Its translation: CASSLAGTGGSEQYF.